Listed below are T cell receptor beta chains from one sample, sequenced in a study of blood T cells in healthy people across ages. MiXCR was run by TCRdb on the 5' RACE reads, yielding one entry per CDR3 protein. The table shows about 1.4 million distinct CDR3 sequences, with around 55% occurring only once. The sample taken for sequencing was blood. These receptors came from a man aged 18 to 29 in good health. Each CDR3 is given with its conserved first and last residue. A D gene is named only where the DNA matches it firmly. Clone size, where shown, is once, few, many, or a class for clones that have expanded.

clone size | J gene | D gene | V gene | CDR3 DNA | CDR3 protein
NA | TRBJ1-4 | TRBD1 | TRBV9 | TGTGCCAGCAGCGTGAATTCCGGGACAGGGGGAGAGGAAAAACTGTTTTTT | CASSVNSGTGGEEKLFF
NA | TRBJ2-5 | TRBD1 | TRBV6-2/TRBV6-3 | TGTGCCAGCAGTTACTTGGGACAGCAAAAAGAGACCCAGTACTTC | CASSYLGQQKETQYF
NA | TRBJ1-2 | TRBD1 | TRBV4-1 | TGCGCCAGCAGCCCAACGACAGGGGCTGGGGTAGGCTACACCTTC | CASSPTTGAGVGYTF
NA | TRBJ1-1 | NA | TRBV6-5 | TGTGCCAGCTCAGTAGGGCACACTGAAGCTTTCTTT | CASSVGHTEAFF
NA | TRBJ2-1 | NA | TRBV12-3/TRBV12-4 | TGTGCCAGCAGGGCAGGGATCTCCTACGAGCAGTTCTTC | CASRAGISYEQFF
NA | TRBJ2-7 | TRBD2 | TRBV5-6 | TGTGCCAGCAGCTTGGCCTCCGGGACTAGCGGCTACGAGCAGTACTTC | CASSLASGTSGYEQYF
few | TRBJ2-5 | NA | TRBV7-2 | TGTGCCAGCAGCTCCGACAGGTCCAGGTGGACCCAGTACTTC | CASSSDRSRWTQYF
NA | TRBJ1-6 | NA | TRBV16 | TGTGCCAGCACTCCCGGGACTCCCCTTTCACCCCTCCACTTT | CASTPGTPLSPLHF
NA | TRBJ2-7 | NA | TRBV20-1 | TGCAGTGCTAGGACGAGTCGAGGGATCTACTCCTACGAGCAGTACTTC | CSARTSRGIYSYEQYF
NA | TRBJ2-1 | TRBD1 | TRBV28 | TGTGCCGGACGGGACAGCACCTACAATGAGCAGTTCTTC | CAGRDSTYNEQFF
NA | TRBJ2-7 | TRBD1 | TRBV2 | TGTGCCAGCTTACAGGGGGCGATGGGCTACGAGCAGTACTTC | CASLQGAMGYEQYF
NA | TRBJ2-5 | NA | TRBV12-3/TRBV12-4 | TGTGCCAGCAGTTTAGGTAAGGTGAGGGACCACGTAAGGGATGAGCAGTACTTC | CASSLGKVRDHVRDEQYF
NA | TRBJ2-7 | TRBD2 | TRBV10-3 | TGTGCCACCGTCGGACTAGCGGGGAGCTACGAGCAGTACTTC | CATVGLAGSYEQYF
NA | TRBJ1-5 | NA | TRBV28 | TGTGCCAGCAGTTCGGCTCAGCAGCCCCAGCATTTT | CASSSAQQPQHF
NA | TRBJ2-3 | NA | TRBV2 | TGTGCCAGCAGCGGGGGGACAGGACTGACAGATACGCAGTATTTT | CASSGGTGLTDTQYF
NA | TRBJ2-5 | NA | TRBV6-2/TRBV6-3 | TGTGCCAGCAGTACCATCGAGCGGGACAGACAGACCCAGTACTTC | CASSTIERDRQTQYF
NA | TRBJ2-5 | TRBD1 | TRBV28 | TGTGCCACCAATGTCTGGGACAGGGCTAACAATGAGCAGTACTTC | CATNVWDRANNEQYF
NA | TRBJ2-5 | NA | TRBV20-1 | TGCAGTGCCCCGCGGGGACGGGGGGAGACCCAGTACTTC | CSAPRGRGETQYF
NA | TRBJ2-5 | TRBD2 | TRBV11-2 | TGTGCCAGCAGCGGGACTAGCGGGATAAATGAGCAGTACTTC | CASSGTSGINEQYF
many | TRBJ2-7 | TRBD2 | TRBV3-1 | TGTGCCAGCAGCCACAACAAGGGACTAGCAACTTATTACGAGCAGTACTTC | CASSHNKGLATYYEQYF
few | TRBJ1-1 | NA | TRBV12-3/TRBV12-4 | TGTGCCAGCAGTAAACGGGGCACTGAAGCTTTCTTT | CASSKRGTEAFF
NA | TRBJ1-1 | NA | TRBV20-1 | TGCAGTGCTAGAGCGGGGGCACGAAACACTGAAGCTTTCTTT | CSARAGARNTEAFF
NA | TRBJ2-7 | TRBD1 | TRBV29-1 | TGCAGCGTTGAAGATCAGGGACAGGGGTACGAGCAGTACTTC | CSVEDQGQGYEQYF
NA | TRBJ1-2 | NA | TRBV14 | TGTGCCAGCAGCAACTCTGGGGCCCAGGGCTATGGCTACACCTTC | CASSNSGAQGYGYTF
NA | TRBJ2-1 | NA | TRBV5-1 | TGCGCCAGTAGCTTGGGGCAGGGGAACAATGAGCAGTTCTTC | CASSLGQGNNEQFF
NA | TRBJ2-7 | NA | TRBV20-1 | TGCAGTGCTAGAGACAAGACCCTAGAAGCGCCGTACTTC | CSARDKTLEAPYF
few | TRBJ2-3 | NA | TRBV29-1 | TGCAGCGCCAAAGGCCCGGGTACAGATACGCAGTATTTT | CSAKGPGTDTQYF
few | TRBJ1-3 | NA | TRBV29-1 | TGCAGCGTTGCCGGGCTAGGAAACACCATATATTTT | CSVAGLGNTIYF
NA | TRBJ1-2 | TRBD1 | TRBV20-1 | TGCAGTGGGCACCCCAGGGGGCTAGGGGACTATGGCTACACCTTC | CSGHPRGLGDYGYTF
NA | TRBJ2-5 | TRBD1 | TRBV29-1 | TGCAGCGTTGGACAGGGTTCAGGGGAGCAGTACTTC | CSVGQGSGEQYF
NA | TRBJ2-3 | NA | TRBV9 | TGTGCCAGCAGCGTAGAGGCCCCAGATACGCAGTATTTT | CASSVEAPDTQYF
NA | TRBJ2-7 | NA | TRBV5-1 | TGCGCCAGCAGCTCTCAGGACACCTCCTACGAGCAGTACTTC | CASSSQDTSYEQYF
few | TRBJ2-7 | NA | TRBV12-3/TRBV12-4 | TGTGCCAGCAGTTCCTCCCCCGGGGCTGCGAACGAGCAGTACTTC | CASSSSPGAANEQYF
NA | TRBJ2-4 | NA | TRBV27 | TGTGCCAGCAGTTTAGGGGCTGGCATTCAGTACTTC | CASSLGAGIQYF
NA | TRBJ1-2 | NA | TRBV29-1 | TGCAGCGTTGTGTCCTCGGAAAACTATGGCTACACCTTC | CSVVSSENYGYTF
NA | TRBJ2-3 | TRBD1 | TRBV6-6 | TGTGCCAGCAGCTGGACAGGGTTTGATACGCAGTATTTT | CASSWTGFDTQYF
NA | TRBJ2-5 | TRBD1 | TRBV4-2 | TGTGCCAGCAGCAGACCGGGACAGGGGGTAGAGACCCAGTACTTC | CASSRPGQGVETQYF
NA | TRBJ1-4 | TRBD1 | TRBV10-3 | TGTGCCTCCGTCAGGGGGCCGAATGAAAAACTGTTTTTT | CASVRGPNEKLFF
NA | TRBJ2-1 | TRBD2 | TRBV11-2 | TGTGCCAGCAGCCCTTGGACTAGCGGGGGAAATGAGCAGTTCTTC | CASSPWTSGGNEQFF
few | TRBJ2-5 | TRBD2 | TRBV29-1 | TGCAGCGATACCGGGACTAGCGGGAGTAAGACCCAGTACTTC | CSDTGTSGSKTQYF
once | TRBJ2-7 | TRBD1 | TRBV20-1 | TGCAGTGCTAGAGACCTGGGACAGCCACACTACGAGCAGTACTTC | CSARDLGQPHYEQYF
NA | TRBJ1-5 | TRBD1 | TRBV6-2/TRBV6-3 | TGTGCCACCACGACAGGGGATAGCAATCAGCCCCAGCATTTT | CATTTGDSNQPQHF